What follows describes a single TCR beta chain. It lacks a known antigen. A far larger clone is a single base away, which makes a read error likely. V gives up 8 bases and J gives up 13 bases, and the segment between their germline ends measures 18 bases. The germline V gene supplies CDR1 MNHNS and CDR2 SASEGT. The CDR3 contains 11 residues, cysteine and phenylalanine counted. This entry keeps only the CDR3 DNA: 33 bases, framed from base 1. The source of the sample is a study of shared clonotypes between healthy human individuals (dated by TCRdb to the early 2020s). At the level of the whole study: Three men and two women, aged 18 to 49 years, made up the cohort. Per donor, three plates each were used for CD4 naive and CD4 memory, two for CD8 naive, and one for CD8 memory. To estimate repertoire size and how much clonotypes are shared between individuals, the study performed deep sequencing of blood TCR repertoires from roughly five healthy adults. Libraries were prepared and TCR repertoires were sequenced by different laboratories using diverse techniques, in order to increase sequencing depth and limit assay-specific biases. Between about 0.94 and 10 billion PBMCs per donor were obtained by leukapheresis.

TCR CDR3 regions were amplified from genomic DNA by multiplex PCR using the deep immunoSEQ assay. For each cell subset, the extracted genomic DNA was distributed evenly across all wells of several immunoSEQ 96-well plates, and each plate served as one replicate. For sorted subsets, 150 to 250 ng genomic DNA, equal to 25,000 to 35,000 T cell genomes, was loaded into each replicate PCR. The purified libraries were quantified using a Qubit 3.0 fluorometer, sized with a Bioanalyzer 2100, and then quantified again using the KAPA Library Quantification kit. Each immunoSEQ 96-well plate was sequenced on its own single-read 150-cycle Illumina NextSeq 550 flow cell. On the authors' methods: Because only junctional sequences without quality scores were contained in the immunoSEQ output, filtering matching that applied to full-length reads could not be performed. To assign V/J genes and CDR3, sequences were annotated using PyIR, a Python wrapper for IgBLAST v1.9, with IMGT germline references. Reads were removed for weak V/J assignments (E-value above 1e-6), missing CDR3, stop codons, out-of-frame junctions, or ambiguous translated residues. A V3J clonotype was defined by an identical inferred V gene, J gene, and CDR3 amino acid sequence. To compute the percentage overlap between repertoires, the number of shared unique clonotypes was divided by the size of the smaller repertoire. Three approaches were used to assess repertoire richness: RTK rarefaction, the Chao1 estimator, and Recon v2.1 estimates of unobserved clonotypes. Generation probabilities for all TCRbeta clonotypes obtained by the gDNA method from several donors were computed using OLGA. In TCRdb, the immuneACCESS table is reduced to in-frame sequences with V and J assigned. These tables do not hold every clone; where another copy was compared, an unresolved V gene accounts for under half, and the others remain unexplained. Clone size and V and J calls were adopted from that table, with D and trimming inferred from the DNA. This sample has around 690,000 clones in its table, and about 90% of those were observed once. The ten largest clones capture 34% of the sample.

Broad study findings and their caveats: Pairwise subsampling led to the expectation that sequencing depth would affect the degree of clonotype sharing among donors. Estimated clonotype richness was generally larger for naive than for memory subsets. Because the study included only a small number of donors, the genetic and exposure-history diversity represented was limited. Higher generation probabilities were observed for clonotypes shared by all four sorted-subset donors than for non-shared clonotypes. Sampling was restricted to blood, and TCR repertoires in tissues likely differ from the TCR repertoires found in blood. Rarefaction of sorted-subset datasets indicated incomplete sequencing despite the large sequencing depth. When a few donors were compared, the shared fraction of clonotypes was 5% to 6.5% for naive CD4, 3.5% to 4% for naive CD8, about 2.4% for memory CD4, and 0.4% for memory CD8.

The donors were healthy, HIV-negative adults who had no recently reported acute infections or vaccinations. All donors were Caucasian adults living in Nashville, Tennessee, USA. CD8 memory samples were composed of magnetically selected CD45RO+ cells combined with CCR7-negative CD45RA+ effector memory (TemRA) cells. Blood was collected by leukapheresis, and PBMCs were isolated by Ficoll-Histopaque density gradient centrifugation and then cryopreserved in liquid nitrogen vapor phase. Analytical flow cytometry was used to check the purity and quantity of every magnetically sorted T cell population. From each sorted fraction, genomic DNA was isolated and quantified by UV absorbance on a Nanodrop 2000c.

This chain is built from TRBV6-1 and TRBJ2-7; the D segment may tentatively be TRBD1 or TRBD2, each giving 5 matched bases. Sequenced input: memory CD8+ T cells from PBMCs. The cell subset or site label, as the study defines it: CD45RO+ cells pooled with CCR7-negative TemRA cells. The sequence was obtained from a man between 18 and 35 years old in good health. Some clones in this sample may be carry-over from other donors' samples. The nucleotide sequence reads as follows: TGTGCCAGCGGAGCCGGGGCACTTACTTACTTC. This yields the protein CASGAGALTYF.